The 14 T cell receptor beta chains listed next were all sequenced from one sample in a study of response to subunit inactivated influenza vaccine. TCRdb reprocessed the RT-PCR reads via MiXCR and lists one record per CDR3 protein. The sample includes hundreds of thousands of distinct CDR3 sequences, approximately 10% of them seen just once. These data also featured in a second study, about T cells expressing NK-cell markers. As reported in that work: What made the TCR beta cDNA was 5'RACE template switching with UMIs.

This specimen consisted of PBMCs from blood, obtained on the day of vaccination. These receptor sequences come from a man aged 45-65 years who received an inactivated influenza vaccine.

In its sample, this clonotype was seen a few times. This rearrangement joins TRBV4-1 to TRBJ2-7, with 9 bases matching TRBD1. Germline lookup yields CDR1 MGHRA and CDR2 YSYEKL. The CDR3 is 16 amino acids. Trimming at V came to 1 base and at J to 1 base, leaving 5 bases not matched to a gene. CDR3: CASSQGAGTGSYEQYF. The CDR3 bases are TGCGCCAGCAGCCAAGGTGCCGGGACAGGGTCCTACGAGCAGTACTTC.

The CDR3 DNA follows: TGCAGCGTTGACATAGGGGGCACAGATACGCAGTATTTT. It is translated as CSVDIGGTDTQYF. J is TRBJ2-3 and V is TRBV29-1; a possible D gene is TRBD1 (5 bases). The V end lost 3 bases, the J end lost 1 base, and 8 bases lay between the germline ends. Germline loops: CDR1 SQVTM, CDR2 ANQGSEA. The CDR3 runs to 13 residues.

This clonotype was observed at least ten times. This rearrangement joins TRBV20-1 to TRBJ2-1; 7 positions agree with TRBD1. This CDR3 has 14 residues. The trim removed 0 bases at V and 2 bases at J, leaving 1 base unmatched. CDR1 and CDR2 from the germline V gene are DFQATT and SNEGSKA (reference sequence). The CDR3 DNA follows: TGCAGTGCTAGAGAGGGACAGACCTACAATGAGCAGTTCTTC. Residues: CSAREGQTYNEQFF.

A few counts support this clonotype. The J gene is TRBJ2-7, the V gene TRBV30; 7 nucleotides agree with TRBD2. V gave up 2 bases and J gave up 5 bases; unmatched junction bases: 12. From germline, CDR1 is GTSNPN and CDR2 SVGIG (reference sequence). This CDR3 has 15 amino acids. In nucleotides, the CDR3 is TGTGCCTGGAGTCCTCCCATCGGGAGGTCCCACGAGCAGTACTTC. Amino acids: CAWSPPIGRSHEQYF.

V and J are TRBV2 and TRBJ2-5, with 8 bases identical to TRBD1. This CDR3 has 14 amino acids. The V gene end was trimmed by 10 bases and the J gene end by 4 bases; junction bases not matched to a gene: 11. The germline V gene has CDR1 SNHLY and CDR2 FYNNEI. The DNA of the CDR3 is TGTGCCACCCAACCGGACAGGGTGTTAGAGACCCAGTACTTC. Translating it yields CATQPDRVLETQYF.

This clonotype has just a few counts. The V call is TRBV6-2 or TRBV6-3, the J call TRBJ2-1; D gene unclear. With 4 bases removed from V and 4 bases from J, the gap between germline ends came to 11 bases. This CDR3 has 14 amino acids. The germline V gene has CDR1 MNHEY and CDR2 SVGEGT. The CDR3 sequence: CASSSTRAYNEQFF. The CDR3 nucleotides read TGTGCCAGCAGTTCAACCCGGGCGTACAATGAGCAGTTCTTC.

The chain joins TRBV29-1 to TRBJ2-1; TRBD2 matches 13 bases. The trim removed 6 bases at V and 7 bases at J, leaving 3 bases unmatched. Germline CDR1 SQVTM, CDR2 ANQGSEA. This CDR3 region has 13 residues. CDR3 DNA: TGCAGCGTGTGGACTAGCGGGAGAAATGAGCAGTTCTTC. Translation: CSVWTSGRNEQFF.

This chain joins TRBV5-1 and TRBJ2-7, with D perhaps TRBD1 (5 bases). Per germline, CDR1 SGHRS and CDR2 YFSETQ. V lost 4 bases to trimming and J lost 4 bases, with 15 bases between them. This CDR3 spans 14 amino acids. The CDR3 sequence is CASSLGDSRYEQYF. The CDR3 DNA is TGCGCCAGCAGCCTTGGTGACAGTCGTTACGAGCAGTACTTC.

The V call is TRBV6-6, the J call TRBJ2-7, with D possibly TRBD2 on 6 matching bases. Deletions cut 7 bases from V and 6 bases from J, with 16 bases between. Germline lookup yields CDR1 MNHNY and CDR2 SVGAGI (reference sequence). There are 13 residues in the CDR3. CDR3 nucleotides: TGTGCCAGCACCAAATCTGTCGGGGGCGAGCAGTACTTC. Translating it yields CASTKSVGGEQYF.

This clonotype has just one count. The chain joins TRBV4-1 to TRBJ1-5, with 7 nucleotides matching TRBD1. Trimming removed 1 base from V and 4 bases from J; junction bases left unmatched: 13. The CDR3 contains 18 residues. Germline lookup yields CDR1 MGHRA and CDR2 YSYEKL. In DNA, the CDR3 is TGCGCCAGCAGCCAAGTTCACCACGGGACAGCTCTTAATCAGCCCCAGCATTTT. Translating gives CASSQVHHGTALNQPQHF.

The DNA of the CDR3 is TGTGCCAGCAGCCACCCCCCCCTTCAGGGGGCCAACGTCCTGACTTTC. Translating gives CASSHPPLQGANVLTF. The rearrangement links TRBV11-1 to TRBJ2-6, with no clear D. The CDR3 sequence is 16 residues long. Per the germline V gene, CDR1 is SGHAT and CDR2 is FQDESV (reference sequence). Trimming took off 5 bases at V and 4 bases at J, with 15 bases between the two ends.

The chain links TRBV11-2 to TRBJ2-1, with 7 bases lining up with TRBD2. Germline CDR1 SGHAT, CDR2 FQNNGV. This CDR3 region has 15 residues. With V trimmed by 6 bases and J by 4 bases, 9 bases remained unmatched. This CDR3 reads CASRLTSSEYNEQFF. In DNA form, the CDR3 reads TGTGCCAGCAGGCTGACTAGCTCGGAATACAATGAGCAGTTCTTC.

This clonotype was picked up a small number of times. This chain joins TRBV4-2 and TRBJ2-1; a possible D gene is TRBD2 (6 bases). CDR1 is LGHNA and CDR2 is YNFKEQ in the germline V gene. The CDR3 is 15 amino acids. The V end was cut by 0 bases, the J end by 2 bases, with 8 bases between. The CDR3 protein is CASSQDWGAYNEQFF. The CDR3 DNA reads TGTGCCAGCAGCCAAGATTGGGGGGCCTACAATGAGCAGTTCTTC.

This clonotype was detected a few times. This rearrangement joins TRBV12-3 or TRBV12-4 to TRBJ2-4, with 7 positions matching TRBD1. Losses at the gene ends were 6 bases for V and 5 bases for J; bases not matched to a gene: 7. The CDR3 contains 14 residues. CDR3 region: CASSMGQLENIQYF. The CDR3 DNA follows: TGTGCCAGCAGCATGGGACAGTTGGAAAACATTCAGTACTTC.